This T cell receptor beta chain is from a study of blood T cell repertoires in COVID-19. About the research overall: Acute-phase and convalescent COVID-19 samples originated in the United States, Italy and Spain.

V was pared by 4 bases and J by 5 bases, with 7 bases of the junction left unmatched. Germline CDR1 and CDR2: SQVTM and ANQGSEA. The CDR3 spans 13 residues. Adults between about 18 and 95 years of age took part from 20 to 25 US areas. As processed by the authors: Scientists estimated how many nucleated cells there were by amplifying reference gene primers. Here immunoSEQ multiplex PCR was the method, and the copy in TCRdb shows in-frame clones only, minus some. From that table come the V and J calls and clone size; the DNA was used to work out D and trimming. The top ten clones hold around 4% of a sample with almost 250,000 clones, approximately 90% of them seen once.

Sequencing was performed on PBMCs or T cells enriched from blood (not recorded which). The chain employs TRBV29-1 and TRBJ2-5; 7 nucleotides line up with TRBD1. This clonotype was sampled from a woman in her 30s who had recovered from COVID-19. CDR3 nucleotide sequence: TGCAGCGTTGGAGGGGGCCGTGGGGAGACCCAGTACTTC. It yields the protein CSVGGGRGETQYF.